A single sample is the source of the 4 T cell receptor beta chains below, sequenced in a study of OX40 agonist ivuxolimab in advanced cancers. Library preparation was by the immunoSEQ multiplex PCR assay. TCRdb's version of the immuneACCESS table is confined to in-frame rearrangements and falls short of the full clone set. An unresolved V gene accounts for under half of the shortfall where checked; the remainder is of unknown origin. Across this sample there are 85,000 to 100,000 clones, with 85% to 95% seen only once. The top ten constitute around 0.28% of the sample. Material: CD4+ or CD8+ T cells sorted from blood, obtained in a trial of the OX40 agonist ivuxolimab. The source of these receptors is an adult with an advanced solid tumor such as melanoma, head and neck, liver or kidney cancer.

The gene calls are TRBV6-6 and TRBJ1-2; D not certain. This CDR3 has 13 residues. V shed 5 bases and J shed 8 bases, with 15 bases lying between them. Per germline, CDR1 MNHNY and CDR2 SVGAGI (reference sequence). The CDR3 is CASSLLPREGYTF. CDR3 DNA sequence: TGTGCCAGCAGTCTCCTCCCCCGGGAGGGCTACACCTTC.

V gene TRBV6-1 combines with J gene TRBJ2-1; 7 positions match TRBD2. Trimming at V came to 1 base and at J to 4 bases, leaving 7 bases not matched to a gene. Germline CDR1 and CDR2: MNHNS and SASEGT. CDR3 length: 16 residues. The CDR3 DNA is TGTGCCAGCAGTGAAGAAGGACTAGTCGTATACAATGAGCAGTTCTTC. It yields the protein CASSEEGLVVYNEQFF.

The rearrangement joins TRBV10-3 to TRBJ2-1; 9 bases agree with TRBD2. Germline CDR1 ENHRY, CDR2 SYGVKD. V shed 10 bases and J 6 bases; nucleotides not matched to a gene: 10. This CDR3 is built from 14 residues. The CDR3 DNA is TGTGCCAGCCAGAGCGGGGGGATAGTCAATGAGCAGTTCTTC. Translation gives CASQSGGIVNEQFF.

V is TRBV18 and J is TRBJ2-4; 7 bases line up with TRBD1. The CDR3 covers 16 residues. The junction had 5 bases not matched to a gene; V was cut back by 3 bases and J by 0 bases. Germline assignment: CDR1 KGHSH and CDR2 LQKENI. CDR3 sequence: CASSPPGQLAKNIQYF. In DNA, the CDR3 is TGTGCCAGCTCACCCCCGGGACAGTTAGCCAAAAACATTCAGTACTTC. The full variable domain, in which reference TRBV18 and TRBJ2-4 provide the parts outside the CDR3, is NAGVMQNPRHLVRRRGQEARLRCSPMKGHSHVYWYRQLPEEGLKFMVYLQKENIIDESGMPKERFSAEFPKEGPSILRIQQVVRGDSAAYFCASSPPGQLAKNIQYFGAGTRLSVL.